The 26 T cell receptor beta chains presented below share a single source sample, sequenced in a study of graft-versus-host responses after intestinal transplantation. The table came from immunoSEQ multiplex PCR; TCRdb's copy has only in-frame clones and leaves some out. This table holds 140,000 or so clones, about nine tenths found once. Their recognized antigens are unknown. The input for sequencing was unstimulated CD4+ T cells sorted from spleen or lymph node cells, taken before intestinal transplant. The origin of the receptors is a human donor who received an intestinal transplant.

The chain uses TRBV28 and TRBJ1-2, with D unclear. Trimming took 3 bases from V and 8 from J, leaving 10 bases between them. CDR3 length equals 12 residues. Germline V gene lookup returns CDR1 MDHEN and CDR2 SYDVKM. In nucleotides, the CDR3 is TGTGCCAGCAGTTTCGAGTTCTCGGGCTACACCTTC. Translating gives CASSFEFSGYTF.

The chain recombines TRBV7-2 with TRBJ2-3, with D possibly TRBD2 on 5 matching bases. In germline, CDR1 is SGHTA, CDR2 FQGNSA. CDR3 length: 13 residues. V was pared by 0 bases and J by 9 bases, with 10 bases between. Here the CDR3 DNA reads TGTGCCAGCAGCTTAGCGTGGGAGACCACGCAGTATTTT. As protein: CASSLAWETTQYF.

The CDR3 DNA is TGTGCCAGCACCCGGGGGTCGAGCTCCTACAATGAGCAGTTCTTC. Amino acids: CASTRGSSSYNEQFF. The rearrangement links TRBV5-4 to TRBJ2-1; D possibly corresponds to TRBD2 (6 bases). V was pared by 6 bases and J by 0 bases, with 13 bases between. This CDR3 region has 15 residues. CDR1 SGHNT and CDR2 YYREEE come from the germline V gene (reference sequence).

The chain couples TRBV6-8 to TRBJ2-3, with 9 bases identical to TRBD1. The CDR3 spans 13 residues. The germline CDR1 and CDR2 sequences are MNHGY and SAAAGT. V trimming: 5 bases; J trimming: 5 bases; junction bases outside the gene matches: 2. CDR3 residues: CASSPTGGDTQYF. DNA of the CDR3: TGTGCCAGCAGTCCGACAGGGGGAGATACGCAGTATTTT.

This clone is a singleton in its sample. The chain recombines TRBV6-1 with TRBJ1-3, with TRBD1 identical over 7 bases. V gave up 6 bases and J gave up 4 bases; unmatched junction bases: 6. CDR1 and CDR2 (germline): MNHNS, SASEGT. CDR3 size: 14 residues. The CDR3, as DNA: TGTGCCAGCAGACGACAGGGCGACGGAAACACCATATATTTT. Encoded protein: CASRRQGDGNTIYF.

This chain links TRBV28 with TRBJ1-3; D uncertain. The V end was cut by 5 bases, the J end by 4 bases, with 15 bases between. Germline assignment: CDR1 MDHEN and CDR2 SYDVKM. The CDR3 loop spans 15 amino acids. The CDR3 bases are TGTGCCAGCAGTCCCAGTGTATTACGGGGAAACACCATATATTTT. This translates into CASSPSVLRGNTIYF.

The chain employs TRBV20-1 and TRBJ2-5; D remains ambiguous. The CDR3 spans 11 residues. Trimming removed 5 bases at V and 1 base at J, with 5 bases between. CDR1 and CDR2 from the germline V gene are DFQATT and SNEGSKA (reference sequence). DNA of the CDR3: TGCAGTGCTTTCACCCAAGAGACCCAGTACTTC. Residues: CSAFTQETQYF.

The genes are TRBV7-8 and TRBJ1-5, with D tentatively TRBD1 (5 bases). CDR3 size: 15 residues. Deletions cut 1 base from V and 3 bases from J, with 10 bases between. Germline V gene lookup returns CDR1 SGHVS and CDR2 FQNEAQ. Written as DNA, the CDR3 is TGTGCCAGCAGCTTAGAATCCAGGGTCAATCAGCCCCAGCATTTT. This sequence encodes CASSLESRVNQPQHF.

The J gene is TRBJ1-1, the V gene TRBV19; 7 positions match TRBD1. V lost 3 bases and J lost 3; bases outside the gene matches: 4. This CDR3 has 14 amino acids. Germline V gene lookup returns CDR1 LNHDA and CDR2 SQIVND (reference sequence). CDR3 in amino acids: CASSMDRMDTEAFF. The CDR3 coding sequence is TGTGCCAGTAGTATGGACAGGATGGACACTGAAGCTTTCTTT.

The J gene is TRBJ1-5, the V gene TRBV27; no definite D call. There are 11 residues in the CDR3. V was trimmed by 6 bases and J by 9 bases, leaving 9 bases between them. Looked up from germline, CDR1 is MNHEY and CDR2 is SMNVEV (reference sequence). The CDR3 region is CASSPCRPQHF. CDR3 bases: TGTGCCAGCAGCCCATGCCGGCCCCAGCATTTT.

The V call is TRBV30, the J call TRBJ1-2; the D is unclear. V dropped 1 base and J dropped 1 base, with 7 bases sitting between them. CDR3 length: 13 amino acids. Germline values: CDR1 GTSNPN, CDR2 SVGIG (reference sequence). CDR3 coding DNA: TGTGCCTGGAGTGGAGATATTAACTATGGCTACACCTTC. Protein sequence: CAWSGDINYGYTF.

J is TRBJ2-5 and V is TRBV15, with no clear D. Trimming took off 3 bases at V and 1 base at J, with 12 bases between the two ends. This CDR3 region has 15 residues. From germline, CDR1 is LNHNV and CDR2 YYDKDF (reference sequence). The chain's CDR3 is CATSRQRGSQETQYF. CDR3 nucleotide sequence: TGTGCCACCAGCAGGCAGAGAGGCAGCCAAGAGACCCAGTACTTC.

The rearrangement uses TRBV28 and TRBJ1-6; no definite D call. The V gene lost 3 bases and the J gene lost 7 bases, with 13 bases spanning the gap. Germline CDR1 and CDR2: MDHEN and SYDVKM. The CDR3 loop spans 15 amino acids. The CDR3 sequence is CASSFPARRNSPLHF. Written as DNA, the CDR3 is TGTGCCAGCAGTTTCCCCGCTAGGAGGAATTCACCCCTCCACTTT.

This CDR3 is CAWSVKGRGPEKLFF. The CDR3 DNA reads TGTGCCTGGAGTGTAAAGGGCAGGGGGCCGGAAAAACTGTTTTTT. V gene TRBV30 combines with J gene TRBJ1-4, with TRBD1 matching over 8 bases. Unmatched junction bases numbered 8, after V lost 0 bases and J lost 8 bases. Per germline, CDR1 GTSNPN and CDR2 SVGIG (reference sequence). The CDR3 sequence is 15 residues long.

This chain uses TRBV10-3 with TRBJ2-3, with 10 bases lining up with TRBD1. Germline V lookup: CDR1 ENHRY, CDR2 SYGVKD. The CDR3 has 15 residues. With V trimmed by 10 bases and J by 2 bases, 9 bases remained unmatched. CDR3 sequence: CATSGQGILTDTQYF. In DNA, the CDR3 is TGTGCCACCTCGGGACAGGGGATTCTCACAGATACGCAGTATTTT.

This chain connects TRBV6-1 to TRBJ1-1; TRBD1 matches 10 bases. Germline V gives CDR1 MNHNS, CDR2 SASEGT. This CDR3 is 15 amino acids long. The ends lost 8 bases at V and 3 bases at J; junction bases unmatched: 9. Written as DNA, the CDR3 is TGTGCCAGCTTCGACAGGGGGCTCGTTCACACTGAAGCTTTCTTT. Protein sequence: CASFDRGLVHTEAFF.

The chain joins TRBV5-1 to TRBJ2-7, with a weak D call TRBD1 (5 bases). The V gene's germline CDR1 is SGHRS and CDR2 YFSETQ. With 1 base removed from V and 0 bases from J, the gap between germline ends came to 20 bases. CDR3 size: 18 residues. For the CDR3, the DNA is TGCGCCAGCAGCTTGTCTCAGGGAAGAACCCTGAGCTCCTACGAGCAGTACTTC. Protein sequence: CASSLSQGRTLSSYEQYF.

The chain couples TRBV27 to TRBJ2-7; D unclear. The CDR3 has 13 residues. Trimming pared 5 bases from V and 3 bases from J, leaving 11 bases between. CDR1 is MNHEY, CDR2 SMNVEV, per germline (reference sequence). CDR3 DNA sequence: TGTGCCAGCAGTCCGAGACGGATCTACGAGCAGTACTTC. Translating it yields CASSPRRIYEQYF.

The V and J genes are TRBV6-1 and TRBJ2-5; D perhaps matches TRBD2 (6 bases). The CDR3 runs 13 residues. Trimming took off 2 bases at V and 7 bases at J, with 11 bases between the two ends. Germline V CDR1 and CDR2: MNHNS, SASEGT. CDR3 residues: CASSETTRGTQYF. The CDR3 DNA follows: TGTGCCAGCAGTGAAACGACTAGGGGGACCCAGTACTTC.

V gene TRBV15 combines with J gene TRBJ2-2; D is perhaps TRBD1 (6 bases). The V gene's germline CDR1 is LNHNV and CDR2 YYDKDF (reference sequence). Trimming removed 1 base from V and 6 bases from J, with 9 bases in between. This CDR3 has 14 amino acids. CDR3 region: CATSRGRTAGELFF. In DNA, the CDR3 is TGTGCCACCAGCAGAGGTCGGACAGCCGGGGAGCTGTTTTTT.

This rearrangement joins TRBV6-1 to TRBJ2-5; 11 nucleotides match TRBD1. The germline gives CDR1 MNHNS, CDR2 SASEGT. The CDR3 loop spans 14 amino acids. The ends lost 6 bases at V and 4 bases at J; junction bases unmatched: 4. The CDR3 region is CASRGTGGVETQYF. The CDR3 DNA reads TGTGCCAGCAGAGGGACAGGGGGTGTAGAGACCCAGTACTTC.

The chain joins TRBV6-4 to TRBJ1-5, with D possibly TRBD1 on 5 matching bases. Trimming stripped 8 bases from V and 7 bases from J, with 15 bases between. Germline CDR1 MRHNA, CDR2 SNTAGT. This CDR3 comprises 13 residues. The CDR3 coding sequence is TGTGCCAGCGCAAGACAGTACGACCAGCCCCAGCATTTT. Translated, it gives CASARQYDQPQHF.

The V and J genes are TRBV20-1 and TRBJ1-1, with D hard to call. There are 11 residues in the CDR3. Germline CDR1 reads DFQATT; CDR2 reads SNEGSKA (reference sequence). The CDR3 loop reads CRALGNTEAFF. In nucleotides, the CDR3 is TGCAGAGCCCTAGGGAACACTGAAGCTTTCTTT.

This rearrangement joins TRBV5-8 to TRBJ2-1; 8 bases agree with TRBD1. In germline, CDR1 is SGHTS, CDR2 YDEGEE. V trimming: 4 bases; J trimming: 7 bases; junction bases outside the gene matches: 7. This CDR3 is built from 14 residues. The CDR3 region is CASSTRQGRNEQFF. The CDR3 DNA reads as TGTGCCAGCAGCACCCGACAGGGGAGGAATGAGCAGTTCTTC.

This chain links TRBV6-5 with TRBJ2-5; D gene unclear. CDR1 and CDR2 (germline): MNHEY, SVGAGI. The CDR3 has 14 amino acids. The ends were cut back, 0 bases at V and 2 bases at J, with 7 bases in the middle. CDR3 DNA sequence: TGTGCCAGCAGTTACTCTCGGGCGCAAGAGACCCAGTACTTC. It translates to CASSYSRAQETQYF.

The chain employs TRBV5-1 and TRBJ2-1; 7 bases are shared with TRBD2. The CDR3 has 16 residues. With V trimmed by 2 bases and J by 3 bases, 8 bases remained unmatched. CDR1 is SGHRS and CDR2 is YFSETQ in the germline V gene. The DNA of the CDR3 is TGCGCCAGCAGCTTTTACAGCGGGACCAACTACAATGAGCAGTTCTTC. Protein: CASSFYSGTNYNEQFF. Together with reference TRBV5-1 and TRBJ2-1, the CDR3 gives the full variable domain: KAGVTQTPRYLIKTRGQQVTLSCSPISGHRSVSWYQQTPGQGLQFLFEYFSETQRNKGNFPGRFSGRQFSNSRSEMNVSTLELGDSALYLCASSFYSGTNYNEQFFGPGTRLTVL.